These 31 T cell receptor beta chains came from one sample sequenced in a study of a mutant IDH1 vaccine in newly diagnosed glioma. These TCRs' antigens remain unknown. This sample's time point: week 47, end of study. A 20-mer mutant IDH1 peptide at 300 ug was injected subcutaneously with topical imiquimod. Generated by immunoSEQ multiplex PCR, the TCRdb table keeps only in-frame clones and is missing some. The table lists around 30,000 clones, about 83% of them singletons. The starting material was PBMCs, obtained from a glioma patient whose treatment included an IDH1 peptide vaccine. Receptors originate from a woman aged 25-40 years with glioma.

This clone was counted once. The gene calls are TRBV18 and TRBJ1-4; D is perhaps TRBD1 (6 bases). The germline CDR1 and CDR2 sequences are KGHSH and LQKENI. Trimming pared 3 bases from V and 0 bases from J, leaving 8 bases between. The CDR3 has 15 residues. The CDR3 DNA reads as TGTGCCAGCTCACCGAAGGGGGCAACTAATGAAAAACTGTTTTTT. Translation: CASSPKGATNEKLFF.

The chain has TRBV15 and TRBJ1-2; D remains unclear. V gave up 8 bases and J gave up 8 bases, with 15 bases separating them. This CDR3 has 12 amino acids. Germline V lookup: CDR1 LNHNV, CDR2 YYDKDF (reference sequence). This CDR3 is CATSLGGRGYTF. In DNA, the CDR3 is TGTGCCACCTCACTTGGAGGCAGGGGCTACACCTTC.

The J gene is TRBJ2-5, the V gene TRBV7-2; D not certain. The CDR3 loop spans 15 amino acids. Germline assignment: CDR1 SGHTA and CDR2 FQGNSA. Trimming cost V 8 bases and J 3 bases, with 19 bases left between them. CDR3 protein: CASQREYWHKETQYF. CDR3 bases: TGTGCCAGCCAGAGAGAATACTGGCATAAAGAGACCCAGTACTTC.

The chain joins TRBV5-1 to TRBJ2-5; 9 nucleotides match TRBD2. Germline V gene lookup returns CDR1 SGHRS and CDR2 YFSETQ. The V and J ends lost 2 bases and 5 bases, in that order; junction bases with no gene match: 10. The CDR3 covers 16 residues. The DNA of the CDR3 is TGCGCCAGCAGCTTCCTAATAGCGGGGGCCCCGGAGACCCAGTACTTC. Its translation: CASSFLIAGAPETQYF. The entire variable domain, with the rest obtained from reference TRBV5-1 and TRBJ2-5, is as follows: KAGVTQTPRYLIKTRGQQVTLSCSPISGHRSVSWYQQTPGQGLQFLFEYFSETQRNKGNFPGRFSGRQFSNSRSEMNVSTLELGDSALYLCASSFLIAGAPETQYFGPGTRLLVL.

This chain connects TRBV29-1 to TRBJ1-2, with D possibly matching TRBD1 (5 bases). The CDR3 covers 14 residues. V lost 1 base and J 2 bases, leaving 11 bases between the germline ends. CDR1 is SQVTM and CDR2 is ANQGSEA in the germline V gene. CDR3 region: CSVEVEGLNYGYTF. The DNA for the CDR3 is TGCAGCGTTGAAGTGGAGGGGCTCAACTATGGCTACACCTTC. Together with reference TRBV29-1 and TRBJ1-2, the CDR3 gives the full variable domain: SAVISQKPSRDICQRGTSLTIQCQVDSQVTMMFWYRQQPGQSLTLIATANQGSEATYESGFVIDKFPISRPNLTFSTLTVSNMSPEDSSIYLCSVEVEGLNYGYTFGSGTRLTVV.

The chain combines TRBV13 with TRBJ1-2; the D is unclear. Trimming removed 5 bases at V and 2 bases at J, with 12 bases between. The CDR3 spans 14 residues. Germline-derived CDR1 and CDR2 are PRHDT and FYEKMQ (reference sequence). The CDR3 nucleotides are TGTGCCAGCAGCCCACCCTTAGACAACTATGGCTACACCTTC. It codes for CASSPPLDNYGYTF.

This chain joins TRBV27 and TRBJ1-5, with a possible D match to TRBD1 (6 bases). The ends were cut back, 10 bases at V and 2 bases at J, with 12 bases in the middle. CDR3 length: 13 residues. Germline V lookup: CDR1 MNHEY, CDR2 SMNVEV (reference sequence). The CDR3 is CATRTEGNQPQHF. For the CDR3, the DNA is TGTGCCACCAGGACAGAGGGCAATCAGCCCCAGCATTTT.

In its sample, this clone was seen once. This chain links TRBV6-1 with TRBJ1-2, with a tentative D call TRBD1 (5 bases). CDR3 length: 14 residues. Germline V CDR1 and CDR2: MNHNS, SASEGT. V dropped 8 bases and J dropped 1 base, with 14 bases sitting between them. CDR3 sequence reads: CASLGTYLNYGYTF. The CDR3 nucleotides are TGTGCCAGCCTCGGGACTTACCTTAACTATGGCTACACCTTC.

This chain joins TRBV7-9 and TRBJ2-7, with 9 positions matching TRBD2. The CDR3 covers 13 residues. The V and J ends lost 5 bases and 5 bases, in that order; junction bases with no gene match: 4. CDR1 is SEHNR, CDR2 FQNEAQ, per germline (reference sequence). The CDR3 is CASSPSGVDEQYF. The CDR3 DNA sequence: TGTGCCAGCAGCCCTAGCGGGGTAGACGAGCAGTACTTC.

This clone has only a few counts. This rearrangement joins TRBV5-6 to TRBJ1-2; the match to TRBD1 covers 7 bases. This CDR3 is built from 13 residues. V dropped 3 bases and J dropped 7; count of bases not matched to a gene: 6. Germline loops: CDR1 SGHDT, CDR2 YYEEEE. The CDR3 loop is CASSYSDRSGYTF. The CDR3 DNA reads as TGTGCCAGCAGCTACTCGGACAGGAGTGGCTACACCTTC.

The rearrangement links TRBV2 to TRBJ1-2; the D is unclear. This CDR3 comprises 15 residues. Germline CDR1 is SNHLY and CDR2 is FYNNEI. Trimming left V 10 bases short and J 0 bases short, with 18 bases between. For the CDR3, the DNA is TGTGCCACAAAACAGCGGTTAGGAGCTAACTATGGCTACACCTTC. It is translated as CATKQRLGANYGYTF.

The rearrangement uses TRBV13 and TRBJ2-2; 7 nucleotides agree with TRBD2. CDR1 is PRHDT, CDR2 FYEKMQ, per germline (reference sequence). The CDR3 loop spans 13 amino acids. Germline trimming cut 11 bases from V and 7 bases from J; bases unmatched to any gene: 10. This CDR3 reads CAVGGWKDGELFF. The CDR3 nucleotides are TGTGCCGTCGGGGGGTGGAAGGACGGGGAGCTGTTTTTT.

V and J are TRBV5-1 and TRBJ1-1; no clear D. This CDR3 spans 11 amino acids. The germline V and J ends were trimmed by 3 bases and 10 bases, with 10 bases remaining between them. The germline V gene has CDR1 SGHRS and CDR2 YFSETQ. CDR3 loop: CASSSTSGAFF. The CDR3 DNA reads TGCGCCAGCAGCTCAACAAGTGGAGCTTTCTTT.

The V gene is TRBV30, the J gene TRBJ1-4; 7 bases map to TRBD1. CDR3 size: 14 residues. With 3 bases clipped from V and 4 bases from J, the junction kept 5 bases outside the gene matches. The germline gives CDR1 GTSNPN, CDR2 SVGIG (reference sequence). This CDR3 reads CAWSRTGLNEKLFF. The CDR3 region has the DNA TGTGCCTGGAGCCGGACAGGCCTTAATGAAAAACTGTTTTTT.

The chain joins TRBV7-9 to TRBJ1-1, with D possibly matching TRBD1 (5 bases). V lost 3 bases, J lost 2 bases, and 10 bases lay in between. CDR3 length: 14 residues. CDR1 and CDR2 (germline): SEHNR, FQNEAQ (reference sequence). CDR3 loop: CASSFTGTNTEAFF. In nucleotides, the CDR3 is TGTGCCAGCAGCTTCACCGGGACTAACACTGAAGCTTTCTTT.

The V gene is TRBV19, the J gene TRBJ1-2; D call uncertain. The V gene's germline CDR1 is LNHDA and CDR2 SQIVND (reference sequence). CDR3 length: 13 amino acids. The V end lost 5 bases, the J end lost 3 bases, and 10 bases lay between the germline ends. The CDR3 protein is CASSLPSDYGYTF. DNA for the CDR3: TGTGCCAGTAGTTTGCCGTCCGACTATGGCTACACCTTC.

V and J are TRBV29-1 and TRBJ2-3, with D possibly being TRBD2 (7 bases). From germline, CDR1 is SQVTM and CDR2 ANQGSEA. V gave up 7 bases and J gave up 4 bases, with 15 bases separating them. The CDR3 runs 13 residues. The CDR3 loop is CSGSWGGSDTQYF. The CDR3 DNA reads TGCAGCGGATCCTGGGGGGGCTCAGATACGCAGTATTTT.

The chain recombines TRBV18 with TRBJ2-5; D not certain. V was clipped by 3 bases and J by 2 bases, with 1 base between them. CDR3 length equals 11 residues. Germline V CDR1 and CDR2: KGHSH, LQKENI. CDR3 protein: CASSPQETQYF. The CDR3 coding sequence is TGTGCCAGCTCACCGCAAGAGACCCAGTACTTC.

This chain's CDR3 is CASRDRGKEDGYTF. The CDR3 nucleotides are TGTGCCAGTAGAGACAGGGGGAAAGAGGATGGCTACACCTTC. The chain employs TRBV19 and TRBJ1-2, with 9 bases matching TRBD1. This CDR3 region has 14 residues. V lost 6 bases, J lost 6 bases, and 8 bases stayed unmatched. CDR1 is LNHDA and CDR2 is SQIVND in the germline V gene (reference sequence).

This clone appeared a single time. The V call is TRBV10-3, the J call TRBJ1-2; TRBD1 aligns across 7 bases. The CDR3 has 13 residues. The V segment lost 5 bases and the J segment 6 bases; nucleotides outside the gene matches: 6. The germline CDR1 and CDR2 sequences are ENHRY and SYGVKD. The CDR3 loop reads CAISSGGGNGYTF. The CDR3 nucleotides are TGTGCCATCAGTTCAGGGGGAGGGAATGGCTACACCTTC.

V and J are TRBV7-9 and TRBJ2-1; D unresolved. The CDR3 is 15 amino acids. The V gene's germline CDR1 is SEHNR and CDR2 FQNEAQ (reference sequence). V lost 3 bases and J lost 6, with 15 bases in between. CDR3 nucleotide sequence: TGTGCCAGCAGCTTCCCGGGCCCCGGTGGCAATGAGCAGTTCTTC. It encodes CASSFPGPGGNEQFF.

The chain is built from TRBV5-4 and TRBJ1-3; no clear D gene. This CDR3 region has 13 residues. The V end lost 3 bases, the J end lost 0 bases, and 4 bases lay between the germline ends. CDR1 and CDR2 from the germline V gene are SGHNT and YYREEE (reference sequence). The CDR3 DNA reads as TGTGCCAGCAGCTCAAGCTCTGGAAACACCATATATTTT. Protein: CASSSSSGNTIYF.

This clone was seen a handful of times. The chain joins TRBV7-3 to TRBJ2-7; D tentatively fits TRBD1 or TRBD2 (5 bases each). The V end was cut by 2 bases, the J end by 4 bases, with 12 bases between. The CDR3 runs to 14 residues. From germline, CDR1 is SGHTA and CDR2 FQGTGA. CDR3 amino acids: CASSLGGSGYEQYF. CDR3 nucleotide sequence: TGTGCCAGCAGCTTAGGGGGTTCGGGTTACGAGCAGTACTTC.

This rearrangement joins TRBV11-2 to TRBJ1-4; 8 bases line up with TRBD1. The V segment lost 2 bases and the J segment 7 bases; nucleotides outside the gene matches: 6. The CDR3 has 15 amino acids. Germline assignment: CDR1 SGHAT and CDR2 FQNNGV. DNA for the CDR3: TGTGCCAGCAGCTTAACGCGCACAGGGGGTGAAAAACTGTTTTTT. Translated: CASSLTRTGGEKLFF.

Only a few counts were recorded for this clone. This chain's CDR3 is CASSLQVNTEAFF. The DNA for the CDR3 is TGTGCCAGCAGCTTGCAGGTAAACACTGAAGCTTTCTTT. V and J are TRBV7-6 and TRBJ1-1; D not certain. This CDR3 has 13 amino acids. Germline V lookup: CDR1 SGHVS, CDR2 FNYEAQ. V shed 3 bases and J shed 2 bases, with 7 bases lying between them.

The chain combines TRBV18 with TRBJ1-5; TRBD1 matches at 8 bases. CDR3 length: 15 amino acids. From germline, CDR1 is KGHSH and CDR2 LQKENI. Trimming at V came to 2 bases and at J to 7 bases, leaving 7 bases not matched to a gene. The CDR3 loop reads CASSPDRGGGQPQHF. Written as DNA, the CDR3 is TGTGCCAGCTCACCAGACAGGGGAGGTGGGCAGCCCCAGCATTTT.

This chain links TRBV7-9 with TRBJ2-1, with 8 bases aligning to TRBD2. CDR3 length: 15 residues. Germline V CDR1 and CDR2: SEHNR, FQNEAQ (reference sequence). V shed 2 bases, J shed 0 bases, and the junction held 0 bases outside the gene matches. This CDR3 reads CASSLSGGSYNEQFF. As DNA, the CDR3 is TGTGCCAGCAGCTTAAGCGGGGGCTCCTACAATGAGCAGTTCTTC.

The rearrangement joins TRBV25-1 to TRBJ2-7, with D maybe TRBD2 (6 bases). V was cut by 11 bases and J by 5 bases, with 10 bases left in between. This CDR3 is 10 amino acids long. Germline loops: CDR1 MGHDK, CDR2 SYGVNS. The CDR3 spells CAGTGDEQYF. In DNA form, the CDR3 reads TGTGCCGGGACTGGGGACGAGCAGTACTTC.

This clone was recorded only once. The rearrangement joins TRBV6-1 to TRBJ1-5; D unresolved. V shed 7 bases and J shed 2 bases, with 15 bases lying between them. CDR3 size: 15 residues. Germline-derived CDR1 and CDR2 are MNHNS and SASEGT. The CDR3 DNA follows: TGTGCCAGCATCTCCCATGGGAAAGGCAATCAGCCCCAGCATTTT. It specifies CASISHGKGNQPQHF.

This clone was picked up one time. The rearrangement uses TRBV9 and TRBJ1-4; D perhaps matches TRBD1 (5 bases). The germline V and J ends were trimmed by 0 bases and 5 bases, with 8 bases remaining between them. CDR1 is SGDLS and CDR2 is YYNGEE in the germline V gene. The CDR3 loop spans 14 amino acids. CDR3 coding DNA: TGTGCCAGCAGCGTAGAGGGGAACAATGAAAAACTGTTTTTT. Translated: CASSVEGNNEKLFF.

The chain links TRBV19 to TRBJ2-7; TRBD2 matches at 7 bases. Germline V gene sequence: CDR1 LNHDA, CDR2 SQIVND (reference sequence). V shed 7 bases and J 5 bases; nucleotides not matched to a gene: 5. The CDR3 contains 12 residues. The CDR3: CASTSGEHEQYF. In DNA form, the CDR3 reads TGTGCCAGTACCAGCGGGGAACACGAGCAGTACTTC.